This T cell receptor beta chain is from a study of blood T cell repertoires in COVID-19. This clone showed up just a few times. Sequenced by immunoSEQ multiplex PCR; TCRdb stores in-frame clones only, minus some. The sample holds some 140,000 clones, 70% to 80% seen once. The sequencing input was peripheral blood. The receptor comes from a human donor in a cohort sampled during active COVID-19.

In DNA form, the CDR3 reads TGCGCCAGCAGCCTCGGACAGGGGAACACTGAAGCTTTCTTT. As protein: CASSLGQGNTEAFF. The V and J genes are TRBV4-1 and TRBJ1-1; 8 bases match TRBD1. The germline V gene encodes CDR1 MGHRA and CDR2 YSYEKL. The V gene end was trimmed by 4 bases and the J gene end by 1 base; junction bases not matched to a gene: 2. The CDR3 runs to 14 residues.